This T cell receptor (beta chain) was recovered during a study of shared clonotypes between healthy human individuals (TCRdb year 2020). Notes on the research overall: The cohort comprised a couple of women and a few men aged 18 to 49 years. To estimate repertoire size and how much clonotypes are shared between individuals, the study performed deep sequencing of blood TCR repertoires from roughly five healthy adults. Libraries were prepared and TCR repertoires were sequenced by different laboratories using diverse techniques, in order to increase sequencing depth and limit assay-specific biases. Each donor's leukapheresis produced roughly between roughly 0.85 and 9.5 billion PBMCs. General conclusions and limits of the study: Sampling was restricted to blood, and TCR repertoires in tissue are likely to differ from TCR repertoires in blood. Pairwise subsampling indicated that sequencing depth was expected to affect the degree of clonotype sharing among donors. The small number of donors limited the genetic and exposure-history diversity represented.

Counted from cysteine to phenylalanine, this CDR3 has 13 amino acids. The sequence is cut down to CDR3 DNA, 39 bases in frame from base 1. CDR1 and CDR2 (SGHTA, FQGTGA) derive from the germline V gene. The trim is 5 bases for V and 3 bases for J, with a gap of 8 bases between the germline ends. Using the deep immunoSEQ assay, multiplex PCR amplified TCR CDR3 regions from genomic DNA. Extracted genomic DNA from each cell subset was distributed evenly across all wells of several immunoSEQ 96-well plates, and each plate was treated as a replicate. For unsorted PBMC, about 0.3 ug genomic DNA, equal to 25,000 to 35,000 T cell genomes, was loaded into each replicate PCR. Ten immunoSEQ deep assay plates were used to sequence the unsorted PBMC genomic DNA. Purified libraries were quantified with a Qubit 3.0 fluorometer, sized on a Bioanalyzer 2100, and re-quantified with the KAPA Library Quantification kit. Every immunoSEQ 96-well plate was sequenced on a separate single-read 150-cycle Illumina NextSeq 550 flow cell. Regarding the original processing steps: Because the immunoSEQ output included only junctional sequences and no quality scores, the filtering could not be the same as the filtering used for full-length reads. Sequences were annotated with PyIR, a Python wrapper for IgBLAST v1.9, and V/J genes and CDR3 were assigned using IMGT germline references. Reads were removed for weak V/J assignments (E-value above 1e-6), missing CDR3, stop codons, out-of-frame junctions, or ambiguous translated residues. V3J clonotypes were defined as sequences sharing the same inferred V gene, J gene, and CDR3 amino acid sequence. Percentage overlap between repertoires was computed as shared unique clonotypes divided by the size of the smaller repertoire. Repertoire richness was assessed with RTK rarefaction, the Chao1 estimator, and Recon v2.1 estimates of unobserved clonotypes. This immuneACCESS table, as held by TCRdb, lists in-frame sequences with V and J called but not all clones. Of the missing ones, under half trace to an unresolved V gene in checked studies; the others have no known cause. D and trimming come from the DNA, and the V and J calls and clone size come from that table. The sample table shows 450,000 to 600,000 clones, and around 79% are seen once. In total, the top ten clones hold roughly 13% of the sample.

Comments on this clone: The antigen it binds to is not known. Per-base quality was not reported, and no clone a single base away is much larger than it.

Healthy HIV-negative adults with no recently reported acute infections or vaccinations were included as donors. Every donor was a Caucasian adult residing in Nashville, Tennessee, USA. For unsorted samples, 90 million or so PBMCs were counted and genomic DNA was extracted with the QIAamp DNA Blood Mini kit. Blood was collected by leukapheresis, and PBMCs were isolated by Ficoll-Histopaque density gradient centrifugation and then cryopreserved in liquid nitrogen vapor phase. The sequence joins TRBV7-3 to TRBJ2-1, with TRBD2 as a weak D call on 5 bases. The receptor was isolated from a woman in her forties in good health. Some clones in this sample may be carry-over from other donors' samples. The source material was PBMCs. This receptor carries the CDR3 CASSPTIYNEQFF. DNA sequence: TGTGCCAGCAGCCCGACTATCTACAATGAGCAGTTCTTC.